One sample yielded the 9 T cell receptor beta chains listed below, sequenced in a study of chemoradiotherapy in HPV16-positive cancers. Assay used: immunoSEQ multiplex PCR; TCRdb lists only in-frame clones, some missing. Here the sample spans tens of thousands of clones, roughly nine tenths being singletons. Sequences were derived from blood, sampled from a patient who underwent chemoradiotherapy. These TCRs come from a human donor with HPV-associated anogenital cancer.

The CDR3 DNA follows: TGCGCCAGCAGCGCCGACAGAATTGATAATGAAAAACTGTTTTTT. Encoded protein: CASSADRIDNEKLFF. The chain links TRBV5-1 to TRBJ1-4, with D perhaps TRBD1 (5 bases). Looked up from germline, CDR1 is SGHRS and CDR2 is YFSETQ. The V and J ends lost 4 bases and 4 bases respectively, with 14 bases between them. The CDR3 is 15 amino acids.

V usage is TRBV7-8 and J usage is TRBJ2-7; 9 positions match TRBD1. CDR3 length: 13 amino acids. Unmatched junction bases numbered 2, after V lost 6 bases and J lost 2 bases. In germline, CDR1 is SGHVS, CDR2 FQNEAQ. In nucleotides, the CDR3 is TGTGCCAGCAGTCGGACAGGGGCCTACGAGCAGTACTTC. Its translation is CASSRTGAYEQYF.

This clone was seen once. The chain links TRBV5-1 to TRBJ2-3; D remains ambiguous. This CDR3 has 13 amino acids. V was trimmed by 4 bases and J by 6 bases, leaving 12 bases between them. Looked up from germline, CDR1 is SGHRS and CDR2 is YFSETQ. CDR3 sequence reads: CASSPATRDTQYF. CDR3 DNA: TGCGCCAGCAGCCCAGCTACGAGGGATACGCAGTATTTT. The entire variable domain, with the rest obtained from reference TRBV5-1 and TRBJ2-3, is as follows: KAGVTQTPRYLIKTRGQQVTLSCSPISGHRSVSWYQQTPGQGLQFLFEYFSETQRNKGNFPGRFSGRQFSNSRSEMNVSTLELGDSALYLCASSPATRDTQYFGPGTRLTVL.

In its sample, this clone was seen once. The V call is TRBV28, the J call TRBJ1-2; perhaps TRBD1 as D (5 bases). Germline V CDR1 and CDR2: MDHEN, SYDVKM. Trimming took 4 bases from V and 2 from J, leaving 17 bases between them. CDR3 size: 16 residues. The CDR3 spells CASSSMWGEGNYGYTF. CDR3 DNA: TGTGCCAGCAGTTCCATGTGGGGCGAGGGGAACTATGGCTACACCTTC.

This sequence joins TRBV11-2 and TRBJ2-3; no clear D. Trimming removed 0 bases at V and 6 bases at J, with 7 bases between. The V gene's germline CDR1 is SGHAT and CDR2 FQNNGV. The CDR3 loop spans 13 amino acids. The CDR3 reads CASSLDQDDTQYF. CDR3 in DNA: TGTGCCAGCAGCTTAGATCAAGATGATACGCAGTATTTT.

The chain recombines TRBV4-2 with TRBJ2-2, with D perhaps TRBD2 (6 bases). Per germline, CDR1 LGHNA and CDR2 YNFKEQ. This CDR3 has 18 amino acids. The V end was cut by 2 bases, the J end by 0 bases, with 16 bases between. CDR3 amino acids: CASSQSSPASANTGELFF. The CDR3 DNA reads as TGTGCCAGCAGCCAATCGTCACCGGCTAGCGCGAACACCGGGGAGCTGTTTTTT.

This chain uses TRBV4-1 with TRBJ1-1; D is uncertain. The ends were cut back, 2 bases at V and 1 base at J, with 8 bases in the middle. This CDR3 spans 14 amino acids. Germline assignment: CDR1 MGHRA and CDR2 YSYEKL. CDR3 in amino acids: CASSQQERNTEAFF. The CDR3 DNA reads as TGCGCCAGCAGCCAACAGGAGAGGAACACTGAAGCTTTCTTT.

This clone turned up a few times. CDR3 DNA: TGTGCCAGCAGTGGACAGCCCCAGGGTACCTACGAGCAGTACTTC. This translates into CASSGQPQGTYEQYF. The chain is built from TRBV6-1 and TRBJ2-7, with D perhaps TRBD1 (5 bases). This CDR3 has 15 amino acids. CDR1 and CDR2 (germline): MNHNS, SASEGT. Trimming removed 4 bases at V and 2 bases at J, with 15 bases between.

The chain recombines TRBV4-3 with TRBJ2-3; 9 bases agree with TRBD1. J was trimmed by 3 bases and V by 0 bases; bases with no gene match: 7. Per germline, CDR1 LGHNA and CDR2 YSLEER. This CDR3 spans 17 amino acids. CDR3 region: CASSQDGQGQRTDTQYF. The CDR3 nucleotides are TGCGCCAGCAGCCAAGACGGACAGGGGCAGAGGACAGATACGCAGTATTTT.